This TCR delta chain was recorded in a study of gamma-delta T cells after stem cell transplantation. This CDR3 spans 17 amino acids. The germline V gene has CDR1 TSWWSYY and CDR2 QGS. V lost 4 bases, J lost 2 bases, and 20 bases lay in between. TCRdb re-analyzed the RT-PCR reads via CATT. Altogether about 2,400 delta-chain clones are present, roughly 19% being singletons, with the ten largest covering less than 25%. By frequency in the sample, this clone is medium-sized. This chain joins TRDV1 and TRDJ1; a possible D gene is TRDD3 (5 bases). The receptor comes from a human donor. It is not recorded whose cells these are; they may come from a transplant donor. The material sequenced was gamma-delta T cells. The CDR3 protein is CALGGLRPLYWTDKLIF. Written as DNA, the CDR3 is TGTGCTCTTGGGGGGCTTCGACCCCTTTACTGGACCGATAAACTCATCTTT.